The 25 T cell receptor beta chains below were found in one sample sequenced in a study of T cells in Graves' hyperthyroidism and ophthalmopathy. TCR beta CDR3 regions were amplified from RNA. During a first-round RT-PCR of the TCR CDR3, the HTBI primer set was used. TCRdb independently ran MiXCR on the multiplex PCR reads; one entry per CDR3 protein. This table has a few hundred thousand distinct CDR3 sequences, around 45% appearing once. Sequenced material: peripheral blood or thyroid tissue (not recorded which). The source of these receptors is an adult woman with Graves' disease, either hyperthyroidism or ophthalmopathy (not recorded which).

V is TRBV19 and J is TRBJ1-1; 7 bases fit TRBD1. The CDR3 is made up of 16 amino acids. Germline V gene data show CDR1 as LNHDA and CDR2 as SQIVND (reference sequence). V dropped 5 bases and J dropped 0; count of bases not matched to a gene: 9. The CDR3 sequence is CASSSGTANMNTEAFF. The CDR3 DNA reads TGTGCCAGTAGTTCGGGGACAGCCAACATGAACACTGAAGCTTTCTTT.

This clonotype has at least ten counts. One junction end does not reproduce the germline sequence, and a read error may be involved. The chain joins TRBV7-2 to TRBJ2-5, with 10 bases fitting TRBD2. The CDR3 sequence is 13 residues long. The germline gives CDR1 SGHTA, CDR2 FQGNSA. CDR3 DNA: TGCGCCAGCAGCCTAGCGGGAGTGGAGACCCAGTACTTC. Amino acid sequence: CASSLAGVETQYF.

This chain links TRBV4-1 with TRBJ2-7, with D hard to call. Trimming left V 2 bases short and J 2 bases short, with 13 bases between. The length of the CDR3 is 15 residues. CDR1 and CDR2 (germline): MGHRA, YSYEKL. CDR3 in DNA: TGCGCCAGCAGCCAACAGGACCAAGGCACCTACGAGCAGTACTTC. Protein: CASSQQDQGTYEQYF.

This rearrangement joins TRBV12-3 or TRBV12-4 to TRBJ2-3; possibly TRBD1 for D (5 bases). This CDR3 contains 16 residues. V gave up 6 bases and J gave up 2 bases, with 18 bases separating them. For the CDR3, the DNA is TGTGCCAGCAGCACGGCGACAGTCCCCTTCACAGATACGCAGTATTTT. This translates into CASSTATVPFTDTQYF.

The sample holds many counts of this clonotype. The CDR3 region is CSAFWGASTEAFF. DNA of the CDR3: TGCAGTGCGTTTTGGGGGGCGAGCACTGAAGCTTTCTTT. V gene TRBV20-1 combines with J gene TRBJ1-1, with D perhaps TRBD1 (6 bases). Germline CDR1 is DFQATT and CDR2 is SNEGSKA (reference sequence). Trimming pared 6 bases from V and 4 bases from J, leaving 15 bases between. The CDR3 extends over 13 amino acids.

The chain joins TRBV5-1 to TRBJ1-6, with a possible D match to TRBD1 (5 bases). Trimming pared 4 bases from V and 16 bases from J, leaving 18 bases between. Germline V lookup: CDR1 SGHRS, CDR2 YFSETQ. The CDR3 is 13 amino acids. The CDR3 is CASSPAGLGRLHF. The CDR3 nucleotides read TGCGCCAGCAGCCCCGCAGGGCTGGGGCGGCTCCACTTT.

The CDR3 DNA reads as TGCAGTGCTAAACTGATGGTCCAGCCCCAGCATTTT. This translates into CSAKLMVQPQHF. This chain uses TRBV20-1 with TRBJ1-5; D is undetermined. V was pared by 4 bases and J by 7 bases, with 11 bases between. The V gene's germline CDR1 is DFQATT and CDR2 SNEGSKA (reference sequence). This CDR3 has 12 amino acids.

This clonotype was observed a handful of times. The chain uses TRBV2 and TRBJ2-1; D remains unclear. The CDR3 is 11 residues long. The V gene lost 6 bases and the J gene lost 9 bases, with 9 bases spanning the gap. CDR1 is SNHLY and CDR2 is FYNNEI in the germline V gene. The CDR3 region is CASRGFGEQFF. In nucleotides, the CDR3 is TGTGCCAGCAGGGGTTTCGGTGAGCAGTTCTTC. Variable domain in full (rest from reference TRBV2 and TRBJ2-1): EPEVTQTPSHQVTQMGQEVILRCVPISNHLYFYWYRQILGQKVEFLVSFYNNEISEKSEIFDDQFSVERPDGSNFTLKIRSTKLEDSAMYFCASRGFGEQFFGPGTRLTVL.

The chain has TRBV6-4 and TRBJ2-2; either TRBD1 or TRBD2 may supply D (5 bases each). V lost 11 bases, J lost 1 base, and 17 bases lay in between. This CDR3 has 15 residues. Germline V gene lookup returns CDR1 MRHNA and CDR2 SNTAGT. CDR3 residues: CASKAGAMNTGELFF. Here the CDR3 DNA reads TGTGCCTCCAAGGCCGGGGCGATGAACACCGGGGAGCTGTTTTTT.

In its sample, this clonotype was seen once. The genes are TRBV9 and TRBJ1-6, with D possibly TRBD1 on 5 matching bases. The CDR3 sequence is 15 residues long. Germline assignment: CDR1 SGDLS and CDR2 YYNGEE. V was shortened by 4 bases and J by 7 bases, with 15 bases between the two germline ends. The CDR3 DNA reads TGTGCCAGCAGCCCGAGTGGGGGGGTAAATTCACCCCTCCACTTT. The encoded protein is CASSPSGGVNSPLHF. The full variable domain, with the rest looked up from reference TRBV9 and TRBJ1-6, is DSGVTQTPKHLITATGQRVTLRCSPRSGDLSVYWYQQSLDQGLQFLIQYYNGEERAKGNILERFSAQQFPDLHSELNLSSLELGDSALYFCASSPSGGVNSPLHFGNGTRLTVT.

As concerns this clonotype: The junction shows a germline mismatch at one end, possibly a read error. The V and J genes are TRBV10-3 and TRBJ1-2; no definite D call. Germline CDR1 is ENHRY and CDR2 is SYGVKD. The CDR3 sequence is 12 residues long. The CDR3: CDISEKGEGYTF. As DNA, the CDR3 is TGTGACATCAGTGAAAAGGGAGAAGGCTACACCTTC.

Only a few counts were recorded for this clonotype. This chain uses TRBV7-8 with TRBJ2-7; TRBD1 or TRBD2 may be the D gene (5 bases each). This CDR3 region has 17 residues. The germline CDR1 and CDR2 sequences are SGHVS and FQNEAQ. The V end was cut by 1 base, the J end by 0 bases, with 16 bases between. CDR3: CASSLGGTMGSSYEQYF. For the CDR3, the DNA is TGTGCCAGCAGCTTAGGAGGGACGATGGGGAGCTCCTACGAGCAGTACTTC.

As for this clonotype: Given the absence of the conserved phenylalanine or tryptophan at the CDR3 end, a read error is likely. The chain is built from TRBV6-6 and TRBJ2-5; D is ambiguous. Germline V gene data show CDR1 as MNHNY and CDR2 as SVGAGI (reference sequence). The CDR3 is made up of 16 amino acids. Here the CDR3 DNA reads TGCGCCAGCAGTCCTCCTAGGACGTGGGCGCAAGAGACCCAGTACCTC. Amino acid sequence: CASSPPRTWAQETQYL.

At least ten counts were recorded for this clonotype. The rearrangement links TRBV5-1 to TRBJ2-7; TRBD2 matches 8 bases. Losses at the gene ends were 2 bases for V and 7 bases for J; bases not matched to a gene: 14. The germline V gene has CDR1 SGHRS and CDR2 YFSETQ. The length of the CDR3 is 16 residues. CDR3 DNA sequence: TGCGCCAGCAGCTTCGTAGTGAACGGGAGGGCTTGGGAGCAGTACTTC. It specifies CASSFVVNGRAWEQYF.

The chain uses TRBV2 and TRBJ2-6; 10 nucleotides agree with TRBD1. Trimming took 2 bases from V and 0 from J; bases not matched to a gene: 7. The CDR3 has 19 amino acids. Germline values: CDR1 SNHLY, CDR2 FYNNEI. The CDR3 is CASSESWTGGYSGANVLTF. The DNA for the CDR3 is TGTGCCAGCAGTGAATCCTGGACAGGGGGTTACTCTGGGGCCAACGTCCTGACTTTC.

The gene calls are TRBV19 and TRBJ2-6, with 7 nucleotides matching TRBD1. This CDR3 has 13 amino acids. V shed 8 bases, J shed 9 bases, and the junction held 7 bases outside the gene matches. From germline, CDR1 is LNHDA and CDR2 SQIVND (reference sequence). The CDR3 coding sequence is TGTGCCAGTGCCCGGGACAGCCTCAACGTCCTGACTTTC. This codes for CASARDSLNVLTF.

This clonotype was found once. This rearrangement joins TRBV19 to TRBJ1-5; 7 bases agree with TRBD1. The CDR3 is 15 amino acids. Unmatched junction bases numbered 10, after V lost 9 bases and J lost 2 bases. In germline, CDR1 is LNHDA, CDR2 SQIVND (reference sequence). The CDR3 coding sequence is TGTGCCAGCAGCCAATGGGACAGCGGCAATCAGCCCCAGCATTTT. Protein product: CASSQWDSGNQPQHF. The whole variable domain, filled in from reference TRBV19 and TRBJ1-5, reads DGGITQSPKYLFRKEGQNVTLSCEQNLNHDAMYWYRQDPGQGLRLIYYSQIVNDFQKGDIAEGYSVSREKKESFPLTVTSAQKNPTAFYLCASSQWDSGNQPQHFGDGTRLSIL.

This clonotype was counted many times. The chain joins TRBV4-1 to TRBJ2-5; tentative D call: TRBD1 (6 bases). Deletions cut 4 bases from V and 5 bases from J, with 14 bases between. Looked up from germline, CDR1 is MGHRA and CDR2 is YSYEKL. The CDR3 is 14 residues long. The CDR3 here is CASSRIQGLETQYF. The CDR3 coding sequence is TGCGCCAGCAGCCGAATCCAGGGGCTCGAGACCCAGTACTTC.

The CDR3 coding sequence is TGTGCCAGCAGCTTTCCCGGACTTTTCAATGAGCAGTTCTTC. Protein product: CASSFPGLFNEQFF. The chain carries TRBV7-8 and TRBJ2-7; D is perhaps TRBD2 (5 bases). Gene TRBJ2-1 matches the end of the DNA better, so the J call may be wrong. The CDR3 has 14 residues. Germline CDR1 is SGHVS and CDR2 is FQNEAQ.

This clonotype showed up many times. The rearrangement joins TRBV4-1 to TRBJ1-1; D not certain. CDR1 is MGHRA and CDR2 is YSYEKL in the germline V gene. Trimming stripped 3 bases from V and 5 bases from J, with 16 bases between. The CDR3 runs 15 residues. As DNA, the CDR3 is TGCGCCAGCAGCCACCAAAGTCGAGTGGGAACTGAAGCTTTCTTT. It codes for CASSHQSRVGTEAFF.

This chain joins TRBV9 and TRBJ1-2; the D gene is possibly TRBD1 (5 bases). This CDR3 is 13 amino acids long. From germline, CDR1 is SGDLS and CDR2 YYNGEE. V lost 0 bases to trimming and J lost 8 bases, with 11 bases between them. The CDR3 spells CASSVGGGVGYTF. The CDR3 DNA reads TGTGCCAGCAGCGTAGGCGGGGGAGTCGGCTACACCTTC. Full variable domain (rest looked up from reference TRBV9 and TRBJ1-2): DSGVTQTPKHLITATGQRVTLRCSPRSGDLSVYWYQQSLDQGLQFLIQYYNGEERAKGNILERFSAQQFPDLHSELNLSSLELGDSALYFCASSVGGGVGYTFGSGTRLTVV.

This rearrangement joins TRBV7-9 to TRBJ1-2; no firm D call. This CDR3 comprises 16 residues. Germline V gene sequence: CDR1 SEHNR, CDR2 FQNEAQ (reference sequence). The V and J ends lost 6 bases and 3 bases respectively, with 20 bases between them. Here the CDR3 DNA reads TGTGCCAGCAGGAGGAGAGGAGCTGGAGACTACTATGGCTACACCTTC. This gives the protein CASRRRGAGDYYGYTF.

This chain's CDR3 is CSARALAEDTGELFF. The DNA of the CDR3 is TGCAGTGCTAGAGCCTTAGCGGAAGACACCGGGGAGCTGTTTTTT. The chain has TRBV20-1 and TRBJ2-2, with D perhaps TRBD2 (6 bases). This CDR3 is built from 15 residues. V dropped 1 base and J dropped 3 bases, with 12 bases sitting between them. The germline V gene has CDR1 DFQATT and CDR2 SNEGSKA (reference sequence).

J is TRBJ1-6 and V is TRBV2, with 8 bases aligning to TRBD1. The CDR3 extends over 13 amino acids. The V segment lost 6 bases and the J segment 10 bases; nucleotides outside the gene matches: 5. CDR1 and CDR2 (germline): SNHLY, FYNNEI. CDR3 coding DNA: TGTGCCAGCAGGGCGACAGGGGACTCACCCCTCCACTTT. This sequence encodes CASRATGDSPLHF.

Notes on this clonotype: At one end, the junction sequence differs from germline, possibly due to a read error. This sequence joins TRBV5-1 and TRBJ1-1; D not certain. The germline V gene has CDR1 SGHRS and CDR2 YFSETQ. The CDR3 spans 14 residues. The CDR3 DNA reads TGCGCCAGCAGCTGGATCATTGGGGAGACTAAAGCCTTCTTT. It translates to CASSWIIGETKAFF.